Described below is a single T cell receptor beta chain sequence and its context. This clone was found once. Which antigen it targets is not known. No qualities accompany the bases; no much larger clone lies one base away. CDR1 is given as SGDLS and CDR2 as YYNGEE, both from the germline V gene. V has 7 bases trimmed and J has 3 bases trimmed; junction bases matching no gene number 3. From the cysteine up to the phenylalanine, the CDR3 has a length of 14 residues. Solely the CDR3 DNA is kept, with 42 bases framed from the first base. TCRbeta CDR3 regions were amplified from genomic DNA using the immunoSEQ Assay, a bias-controlled multiplex PCR. Under the source paper's analysis protocol: Within the assay, amplification of reference gene primers was used to estimate how many nucleated cells each sample contained. To quantify the absolute abundance of each unique TCRbeta CDR3 rearrangement, sequence reads were collapsed and filtered. For each sample, productive Simpson clonality was calculated as the square root of Simpson's diversity index across productive rearrangements. Not all clones reach the TCRdb copy of this immuneACCESS table, which keeps in-frame sequences only. Checked studies attribute under half of the gap to unresolved V genes and leave the rest unexplained. The V and J calls and clone size are taken from that table; D and trimming were inferred from the DNA. The sample table holds some 49,000 clones, of which roughly 82% were seen once. Roughly 2.7% of the sample lies in the top ten.

The sample originates from a study of blood T cell repertoires in COVID-19 (TCRdb year 2020). Looking at the study overall: Samples from collaborators originated in the United States, Italy and Spain and spanned both the acute and convalescent phases of COVID-19. The repertoires were released in a freely available public database intended as a resource for research on the immune response to SARS-CoV-2. The prospective study material was composed of cDNA or gDNA derived from T cells, B-cell-depleted T cells, or PBMCs. Sample metadata almost always included a de-identified subject ID, COVID-19 status, age in years and sex. Deeply sampled blood TCRbeta repertoires from subjects exposed to, actively infected with, or recovered from COVID-19 were included in the dataset. Where available, HLA class I and class II types were obtained from metadata supplied by the sample provider rather than from assay-based typing. The samples were drawn from the first 160 participants of the ongoing ImmuneRACE study and from 1,254 subjects provided by 6 global collaborators.

The study at large found these results: How much clinical and demographic metadata was included differed by source and by participant, and the metadata was provided uncurated.

Collaborating institutions collected whole blood in K2EDTA tubes following their own protocols. For TCRbeta analysis, collaborator samples were shipped as frozen whole blood, as isolated PBMCs, or as DNA extracted from either sample type. This receptor was obtained from a woman aged 55-69 years with acute or convalescent COVID-19. Sequencing used peripheral blood. This sequence uses TRBV9 and TRBJ1-6; 8 junctional bases match TRBD1. Read as DNA, the sequence is TGTGCCAGCGGAACAGGGGGCTATAATTCACCCCTCCACTTT. It specifies CASGTGGYNSPLHF.